The clone carrying this TCR beta chain was observed a single time. The CDR3 has 16 residues. Germline CDR1 and CDR2: MGHRA and YSYEKL. J lost 6 bases, V lost 3 bases, and 6 bases had no gene match. This entry belongs to a study of cytomegalovirus exposure and HLA in healthy donors. Assay used: immunoSEQ multiplex PCR; TCRdb lists only in-frame clones, some missing. The sample yields fewer than 85,000 clones, about 96% seen once. The TCR sequence derives from a woman between 18 and 29 years old in good health and CMV-seronegative. The rearrangement links TRBV4-1 to TRBJ2-3; 13 positions agree with TRBD2. The sample consisted of PBMCs. CDR3 coding DNA: TGCGCCAGCAGCCAGGATCCGACTAGCGGGAGGGATACGCAGTATTTT. Protein: CASSQDPTSGRDTQYF.